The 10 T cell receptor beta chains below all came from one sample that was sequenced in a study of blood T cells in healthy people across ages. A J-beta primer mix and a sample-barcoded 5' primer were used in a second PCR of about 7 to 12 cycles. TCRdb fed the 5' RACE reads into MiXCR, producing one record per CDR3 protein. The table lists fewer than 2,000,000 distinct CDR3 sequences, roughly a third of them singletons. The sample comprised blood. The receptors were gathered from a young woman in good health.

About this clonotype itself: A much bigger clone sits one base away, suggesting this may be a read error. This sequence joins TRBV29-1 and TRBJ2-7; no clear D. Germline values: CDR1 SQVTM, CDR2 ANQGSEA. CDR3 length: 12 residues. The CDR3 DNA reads TGCAGCGTTGACGGAGATTCCTGCGAGCAGTACTTC. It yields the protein CSVDGDSCEQYF.

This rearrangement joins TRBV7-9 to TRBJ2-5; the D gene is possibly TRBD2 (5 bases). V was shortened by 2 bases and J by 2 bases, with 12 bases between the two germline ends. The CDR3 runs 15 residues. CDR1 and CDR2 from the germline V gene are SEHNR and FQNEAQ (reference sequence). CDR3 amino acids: CASSLSRAVQETQYF. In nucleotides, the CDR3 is TGTGCCAGCAGCTTATCACGAGCGGTTCAAGAGACCCAGTACTTC.

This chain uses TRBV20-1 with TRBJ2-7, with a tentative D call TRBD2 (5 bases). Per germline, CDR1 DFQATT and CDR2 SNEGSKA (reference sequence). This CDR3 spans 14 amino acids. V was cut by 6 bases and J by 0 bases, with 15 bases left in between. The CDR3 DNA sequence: TGCAGTGCAGCGCTAGCTAGCAGCTCCTACGAGCAGTACTTC. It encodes CSAALASSSYEQYF.

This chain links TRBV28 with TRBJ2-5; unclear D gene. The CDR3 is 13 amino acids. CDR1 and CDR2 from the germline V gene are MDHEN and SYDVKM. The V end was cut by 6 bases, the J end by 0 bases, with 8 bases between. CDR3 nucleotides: TGTGCCAGCAGGGTTCTCCACCAAGAGACCCAGTACTTC. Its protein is CASRVLHQETQYF.

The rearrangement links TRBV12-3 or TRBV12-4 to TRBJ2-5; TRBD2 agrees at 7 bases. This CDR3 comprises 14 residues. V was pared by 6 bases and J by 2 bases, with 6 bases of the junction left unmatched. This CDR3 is CASRAGGVQETQYF. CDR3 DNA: TGTGCCAGCAGGGCTGGGGGGGTTCAAGAGACCCAGTACTTC.

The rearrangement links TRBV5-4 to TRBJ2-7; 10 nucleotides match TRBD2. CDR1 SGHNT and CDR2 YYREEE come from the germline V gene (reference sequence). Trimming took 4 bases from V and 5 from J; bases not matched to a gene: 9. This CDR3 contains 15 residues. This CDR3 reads CASSGPSGGPNEQYF. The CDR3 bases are TGTGCCAGCAGCGGGCCTAGCGGGGGACCTAACGAGCAGTACTTC.

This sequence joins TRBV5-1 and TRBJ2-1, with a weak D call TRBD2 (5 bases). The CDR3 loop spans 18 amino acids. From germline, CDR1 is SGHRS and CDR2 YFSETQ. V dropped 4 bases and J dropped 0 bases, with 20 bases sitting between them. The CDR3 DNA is TGCGCCAGCAGCACCCATTCCTTCCGGGGAAGCTCCTACAATGAGCAGTTCTTC. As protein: CASSTHSFRGSSYNEQFF.

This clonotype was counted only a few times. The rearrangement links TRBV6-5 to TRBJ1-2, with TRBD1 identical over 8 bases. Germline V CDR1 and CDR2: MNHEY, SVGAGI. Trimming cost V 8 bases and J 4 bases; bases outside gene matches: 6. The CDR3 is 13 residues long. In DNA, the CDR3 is TGTGCCAGCCCAGGACAGGGCAGCTATGGCTACACCTTC. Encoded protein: CASPGQGSYGYTF.

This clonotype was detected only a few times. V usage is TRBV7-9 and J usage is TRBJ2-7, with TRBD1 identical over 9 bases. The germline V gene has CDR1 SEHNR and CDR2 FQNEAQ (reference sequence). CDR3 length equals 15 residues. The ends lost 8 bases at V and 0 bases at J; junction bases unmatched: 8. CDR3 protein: CASCSGTGNSYEQYF. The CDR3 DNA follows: TGTGCCAGCTGCTCGGGGACAGGGAACTCCTACGAGCAGTACTTC.

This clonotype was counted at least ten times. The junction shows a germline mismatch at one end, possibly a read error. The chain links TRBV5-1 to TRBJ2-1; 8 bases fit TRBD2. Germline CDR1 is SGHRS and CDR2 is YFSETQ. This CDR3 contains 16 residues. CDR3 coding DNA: TGTGCCAGCAGCTTAGGTGCGGGGGGCTCCTACAATGAGCAGTTCTTC. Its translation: CASSLGAGGSYNEQFF.